These 32 T cell receptor beta chains came from one sample sequenced in a study of blood T cell repertoires in COVID-19. Profiling relied on immunoSEQ multiplex PCR, and the TCRdb table lists in-frame clones only, not all of them. There are approximately 330,000 clones in the sample; around 91% occur only once, and under 1.1% lies in the top ten. The sequenced material came from peripheral blood. These receptor sequences come from a woman in her thirties or forties with COVID-19, enrolled during active disease.

The chain has TRBV29-1 and TRBJ1-2, with D possibly matching TRBD1 (6 bases). CDR3 size: 14 residues. The V gene lost 2 bases and the J gene lost 4 bases, with 14 bases spanning the gap. The germline CDR1 and CDR2 sequences are SQVTM and ANQGSEA. CDR3 DNA sequence: TGCAGCGTTGAAATGCAGGACAGAGCCTATGGCTACACCTTC. As protein: CSVEMQDRAYGYTF.

The chain combines TRBV6-4 with TRBJ2-1; the match to TRBD2 covers 11 bases. This CDR3 is 16 amino acids long. The junction had 4 bases not matched to a gene; V was cut back by 6 bases and J by 0 bases. The germline CDR1 and CDR2 sequences are MRHNA and SNTAGT. The CDR3 DNA reads as TGTGCCAGCAGCGGACTAGCGGGCAGCTCCTACAATGAGCAGTTCTTC. It yields the protein CASSGLAGSSYNEQFF.

V usage is TRBV11-3 and J usage is TRBJ2-5; tentatively, D is TRBD2 (6 bases). Germline CDR1 SGHNT, CDR2 YENEEA. The ends were cut back, 1 base at V and 0 bases at J, with 15 bases in the middle. The CDR3 totals 17 residues. The CDR3, as DNA: TGTGCCAGCAGCTTAGCTTCGGGACTCGCCAACCAAGAGACCCAGTACTTC. Amino acid sequence: CASSLASGLANQETQYF.

The rearrangement joins TRBV19 to TRBJ2-3, with 13 bases lining up with TRBD2. With 5 bases clipped from V and 4 bases from J, the junction kept 6 bases outside the gene matches. The CDR3 totals 16 residues. Per germline, CDR1 LNHDA and CDR2 SQIVND (reference sequence). CDR3 coding DNA: TGTGCCAGTAGTTCACGGACTAGCGGGGGACCAGATACGCAGTATTTT. As protein: CASSSRTSGGPDTQYF.

The chain joins TRBV27 to TRBJ1-1; 7 bases match TRBD1. The CDR3 runs to 14 residues. After removal of 8 bases from V and 6 bases from J, the junction contained 12 bases not matched to a gene. The germline V gene has CDR1 MNHEY and CDR2 SMNVEV (reference sequence). CDR3 loop: CASELHRGAPEAFF. As DNA, the CDR3 is TGTGCCAGCGAACTTCACAGGGGAGCGCCTGAAGCTTTCTTT.

The sample holds one count of this clone. The rearrangement links TRBV4-3 to TRBJ1-2; D is possibly TRBD1 (5 bases). From germline, CDR1 is LGHNA and CDR2 YSLEER. The V and J ends lost 0 bases and 2 bases respectively, with 7 bases between them. CDR3 length: 14 residues. CDR3 residues: CASSQDHRNYGYTF. The CDR3 DNA sequence: TGCGCCAGCAGCCAAGATCACAGGAACTATGGCTACACCTTC.

The CDR3 protein is CASSLGRWDSLQETQYF. The CDR3 region has the DNA TGTGCCAGCAGTTTGGGCCGCTGGGACAGCCTACAAGAGACCCAGTACTTC. The chain couples TRBV28 to TRBJ2-5, with 7 bases identical to TRBD1. Germline V CDR1 and CDR2: MDHEN, SYDVKM. Germline trimming cut 3 bases from V and 2 bases from J; bases unmatched to any gene: 12. This CDR3 contains 17 residues. The full variable domain, completed using reference TRBV28 and TRBJ2-5, is DVKVTQSSRYLVKRTGEKVFLECVQDMDHENMFWYRQDPGLGLRLIYFSYDVKMKEKGDIPEGYSVSREKKERFSLILESASTNQTSMYLCASSLGRWDSLQETQYFGPGTRLLVL.

This chain connects TRBV4-2 to TRBJ1-2; D remains unclear. The CDR3 length is 13 residues. V lost 0 bases, J lost 6 bases, and 8 bases lay in between. Germline V gives CDR1 LGHNA, CDR2 YNFKEQ. The CDR3 DNA reads as TGTGCCAGCAGCCAAGATTTTACAGATGGCTACACCTTC. Translation gives CASSQDFTDGYTF.

The CDR3 protein is CAWRGAGATNEKLFF. CDR3 sequence (DNA): TGTGCCTGGAGAGGGGCAGGGGCAACTAATGAAAAACTGTTTTTT. This chain connects TRBV30 to TRBJ1-4, with a possible D match to TRBD1 (6 bases). The ends were cut back, 3 bases at V and 0 bases at J, with 11 bases in the middle. The CDR3 is made up of 15 amino acids. From germline, CDR1 is GTSNPN and CDR2 SVGIG (reference sequence).

This clone was observed a handful of times. The rearrangement uses TRBV27 and TRBJ1-1; 8 bases are shared with TRBD1. V shed 6 bases and J 6 bases; nucleotides not matched to a gene: 9. Germline values: CDR1 MNHEY, CDR2 SMNVEV (reference sequence). This CDR3 has 14 residues. The CDR3 DNA is TGTGCCAGCAGGACTCAGGGGGCCTTGGCTGAAGCTTTCTTT. Residues: CASRTQGALAEAFF.

This chain links TRBV10-3 with TRBJ2-5, with D possibly being TRBD2 (5 bases). V shed 5 bases and J shed 5 bases, with 12 bases lying between them. CDR3 length: 13 residues. Germline V gene data show CDR1 as ENHRY and CDR2 as SYGVKD. The CDR3 coding sequence is TGTGCCATCAGTCCCGCGGGCGGTGAGACCCAGTACTTC. Translation: CAISPAGGETQYF.

V and J are TRBV5-4 and TRBJ2-6; D might be TRBD1 (6 bases). The CDR3 covers 18 residues. V was trimmed by 4 bases and J by 1 base, leaving 18 bases between them. Looked up from germline, CDR1 is SGHNT and CDR2 is YYREEE (reference sequence). The CDR3 coding sequence is TGTGCCAGCAGCGAAGAGGGACAAGGGCGGTCTGGGGCCAACGTCCTGACTTTC. It is translated as CASSEEGQGRSGANVLTF.

This chain connects TRBV5-1 to TRBJ1-1; the D gene is possibly TRBD1 (5 bases). V shed 0 bases and J shed 1 base, with 10 bases lying between them. This CDR3 is built from 15 residues. CDR1 and CDR2 (germline): SGHRS, YFSETQ. CDR3 sequence reads: CASSLVGAWNTEAFF. In DNA form, the CDR3 reads TGCGCCAGCAGCTTGGTAGGGGCTTGGAACACTGAAGCTTTCTTT.

The V and J genes are TRBV24-1 and TRBJ2-3, with 9 positions matching TRBD2. V was pared by 4 bases and J by 7 bases, with 5 bases of the junction left unmatched. Germline CDR1 is KGHDR and CDR2 is SFDVKD. There are 14 residues in the CDR3. The CDR3 sequence is CATSDGGRGYTQYF. The DNA for the CDR3 is TGTGCCACCAGTGACGGCGGGAGGGGGTATACGCAGTATTTT.

The chain combines TRBV11-3 with TRBJ2-1; 8 bases align to TRBD2. Germline CDR1 reads SGHNT; CDR2 reads YENEEA. Trimming took 5 bases from V and 12 from J; bases not matched to a gene: 6. The CDR3 contains 12 residues. For the CDR3, the DNA is TGTGCCAGCAGCCCCGGGGGGGAGCTGCAGTTCTTC. It codes for CASSPGGELQFF.

The chain recombines TRBV27 with TRBJ1-1, with D possibly being TRBD1 (6 bases). Germline CDR1 MNHEY, CDR2 SMNVEV (reference sequence). V was cut by 5 bases and J by 1 base, with 14 bases left in between. This CDR3 has 15 amino acids. The CDR3: CASSRGRFPNTEAFF. CDR3 coding DNA: TGTGCCAGCAGTAGGGGGAGATTCCCGAACACTGAAGCTTTCTTT.

The chain employs TRBV28 and TRBJ2-1, with 10 bases fitting TRBD2. Trimming cost V 5 bases and J 4 bases; bases outside gene matches: 11. Germline lookup yields CDR1 MDHEN and CDR2 SYDVKM. The CDR3 contains 17 residues. CDR3 amino acids: CASSPQRVSGRYNEQFF. CDR3 DNA: TGTGCCAGCAGTCCCCAACGAGTTAGCGGGAGGTACAATGAGCAGTTCTTC.

The CDR3 protein is CASTFGPYDNEQFF. The CDR3 DNA follows: TGTGCCAGCACTTTCGGTCCCTACGACAATGAGCAGTTCTTC. The chain couples TRBV28 to TRBJ2-1; D not certain. This CDR3 spans 14 amino acids. Per germline, CDR1 MDHEN and CDR2 SYDVKM. Trimming stripped 7 bases from V and 5 bases from J, with 15 bases between.

The V and J genes are TRBV30 and TRBJ2-5; D not certain. Germline V gives CDR1 GTSNPN, CDR2 SVGIG (reference sequence). The CDR3 loop spans 15 amino acids. V dropped 4 bases and J dropped 2 bases, with 17 bases sitting between them. The CDR3 DNA reads as TGTGCCTGGAAACCCGGATGGGCTATTCAAGAGACCCAGTACTTC. Translation gives CAWKPGWAIQETQYF.

The rearrangement links TRBV28 to TRBJ1-2, with D tentatively TRBD1 (5 bases). V was shortened by 1 base and J by 8 bases, with 8 bases between the two germline ends. Germline V gene sequence: CDR1 MDHEN, CDR2 SYDVKM. CDR3 length: 12 residues. In nucleotides, the CDR3 is TGTGCCAGCAGTTTATCGGGGGACGGCTACACCTTC. This codes for CASSLSGDGYTF.

The chain recombines TRBV6-5 with TRBJ2-6; 7 bases agree with TRBD1. This CDR3 contains 15 residues. CDR1 and CDR2 (germline): MNHEY, SVGAGI. With V trimmed by 9 bases and J by 4 bases, 9 bases remained unmatched. The CDR3 DNA sequence: TGTGCCAGTTCCCTGAGGGGGCAAGGGGCCAACGTCCTGACTTTC. The encoded protein is CASSLRGQGANVLTF.

The genes are TRBV6-2 or TRBV6-3 and TRBJ1-2; D call uncertain. Germline CDR1 is MNHEY and CDR2 is SVGEGT. V was pared by 4 bases and J by 4 bases, with 16 bases between. The CDR3 is 15 amino acids. CDR3 loop: CASSSREGRIYGYTF. The CDR3 DNA sequence: TGTGCCAGCAGTTCCCGTGAGGGCCGGATCTATGGCTACACCTTC.

The chain carries TRBV15 and TRBJ1-2; 7 positions agree with TRBD1. The germline V gene has CDR1 LNHNV and CDR2 YYDKDF (reference sequence). The CDR3 sequence is 12 residues long. The V gene end was trimmed by 3 bases and the J gene end by 5 bases; junction bases not matched to a gene: 0. CDR3 in amino acids: CATSRDRYGYTF. The CDR3, as DNA: TGTGCCACCAGCAGGGACAGGTATGGCTACACCTTC. The whole variable domain, remainder taken from reference TRBV15 and TRBJ1-2, is DAMVIQNPRYQVTQFGKPVTLSCSQTLNHNVMYWYQQKSSQAPKLLFHYYDKDFNNEADTPDNFQSRRPNTSFCFLDIRSPGLGDTAMYLCATSRDRYGYTFGSGTRLTVV.

J is TRBJ2-7 and V is TRBV7-2, with D possibly matching TRBD2 (5 bases). Looked up from germline, CDR1 is SGHTA and CDR2 is FQGNSA. This CDR3 region has 14 residues. The V gene lost 5 bases and the J gene lost 4 bases, with 15 bases spanning the gap. The CDR3 loop reads CASSPLGGGYEQYF. Here the CDR3 DNA reads TGTGCCAGCAGCCCCCTCGGAGGCGGGTACGAGCAGTACTTC. Drawing the rest from reference TRBV7-2 and TRBJ2-7, the complete variable domain is GAGVSQSPSNKVTEKGKDVELRCDPISGHTALYWYRQSLGQGLEFLIYFQGNSAPDKSGLPSDRFSAERTGGSVSTLTIQRTQQEDSAVYLCASSPLGGGYEQYFGPGTRLTVT.

The rearrangement links TRBV5-1 to TRBJ1-2; 8 positions agree with TRBD1. After removal of 1 base from V and 4 bases from J, the junction contained 9 bases not matched to a gene. Germline CDR1 SGHRS, CDR2 YFSETQ. The CDR3 consists of 16 residues. CDR3 in amino acids: CASSLTTGDGVYGYTF. The CDR3 DNA follows: TGCGCCAGCAGCTTGACGACAGGGGATGGGGTCTATGGCTACACCTTC.

The rearrangement links TRBV29-1 to TRBJ2-4; tentatively, D is TRBD2 (7 bases). Between the trimmed V and J ends, which lost 5 bases and 1 base, there was a span of 21 bases. The CDR3 contains 17 residues. Per the germline V gene, CDR1 is SQVTM and CDR2 is ANQGSEA. The CDR3 coding sequence is TGCAGCGTTACGCGTCTAGGGGGGGCGCTGGCCAAAAACATTCAGTACTTC. The encoded protein is CSVTRLGGALAKNIQYF.

V is TRBV28 and J is TRBJ2-1; 9 nucleotides match TRBD2. V shed 3 bases, J shed 0 bases, and the junction held 15 bases outside the gene matches. CDR3 size: 20 residues. Germline V gene lookup returns CDR1 MDHEN and CDR2 SYDVKM. For the CDR3, the DNA is TGTGCCAGCAGTTTCCCCAGCGGGGGGCAACGTTACTACTCCTACAATGAGCAGTTCTTC. As protein: CASSFPSGGQRYYSYNEQFF.

V usage is TRBV4-1 and J usage is TRBJ2-3, with D maybe TRBD2 (5 bases). CDR3 length: 21 residues. The V gene's germline CDR1 is MGHRA and CDR2 YSYEKL. The V gene lost 0 bases and the J gene lost 2 bases, with 27 bases spanning the gap. The CDR3 loop reads CASSQELSSAERVRYTDTQYF. For the CDR3, the DNA is TGCGCCAGCAGCCAAGAGCTCAGTAGCGCCGAACGCGTCCGCTACACAGATACGCAGTATTTT.

The chain is built from TRBV4-3 and TRBJ2-7, with D hard to call. The CDR3 totals 13 residues. Trimming removed 0 bases from V and 9 bases from J, with 12 bases in between. The V gene's germline CDR1 is LGHNA and CDR2 YSLEER. CDR3 nucleotides: TGCGCCAGCAGCCAAGAGATAACCCTAGGGCAGTACTTC. This sequence encodes CASSQEITLGQYF.

The chain uses TRBV6-6 and TRBJ1-5, with D possibly being TRBD1 (5 bases). V lost 0 bases, J lost 10 bases, and 10 bases lay in between. Germline CDR1 reads MNHNY; CDR2 reads SVGAGI (reference sequence). The CDR3 has 13 residues. The CDR3 loop reads CASSYSMTDPQHF. Here the CDR3 DNA reads TGTGCCAGCAGTTACTCTATGACAGATCCCCAGCATTTT.

The chain has TRBV10-3 and TRBJ2-3, with D perhaps TRBD1 (5 bases). Germline CDR1 reads ENHRY; CDR2 reads SYGVKD. The V end lost 7 bases, the J end lost 2 bases, and 16 bases lay between the germline ends. The CDR3 is made up of 15 amino acids. The CDR3 is CAIKRSPGATDTQYF. The CDR3 DNA follows: TGTGCCATCAAAAGGTCCCCTGGGGCCACAGATACGCAGTATTTT.

The gene calls are TRBV7-8 and TRBJ1-1; D is undetermined. There are 14 residues in the CDR3. V dropped 2 bases and J dropped 1 base, with 8 bases sitting between them. Germline V gene lookup returns CDR1 SGHVS and CDR2 FQNEAQ. CDR3 sequence (DNA): TGTGCCAGCAGCTTACGTGCGGGGAACACTGAAGCTTTCTTT. Its protein product is CASSLRAGNTEAFF. The full variable domain, rest sourced from reference TRBV7-8 and TRBJ1-1, is GAGVSQSPRYKVAKRGQDVALRCDPISGHVSLFWYQQALGQGPEFLTYFQNEAQLDKSGLPSDRFFAERPEGSVSTLKIQRTQQEDSAVYLCASSLRAGNTEAFFGQGTRLTVV.